What follows are 2 T cell receptor beta chains derived from one specimen sequenced in a study of breast tumors, draining lymph nodes, adjacent tissues. TCRdb fed the multiplex PCR reads into MiXCR, producing one record per CDR3 protein. The sample has about 230,000 distinct CDR3 sequences, approximately 29% seen once; the top ten hold around 1.4%. Axillary draining lymph nodes of breast cancer patients supplied the node samples. Sequencing input: axillary lymph node tissue. The source is a female donor with breast cancer. Some clones in this sample may be carry-over from other donors' samples.

The chain has TRBV6-5 and TRBJ2-1, with 8 bases matching TRBD2. The CDR3 length is 15 residues. The V gene's germline CDR1 is MNHEY and CDR2 SVGAGI. V was pared by 8 bases and J by 6 bases, with 12 bases of the junction left unmatched. The CDR3 here is CASLPRGGLGNEQFF. The CDR3 nucleotides are TGTGCCAGCCTCCCACGGGGGGGATTGGGCAATGAGCAGTTCTTC.

This clonotype was seen repeatedly, ten times or more. This rearrangement joins TRBV20-1 to TRBJ2-1, with D unresolved. Germline CDR1 and CDR2: DFQATT and SNEGSKA (reference sequence). The CDR3 extends over 12 amino acids. The V gene lost 3 bases and the J gene lost 4 bases, with 7 bases spanning the gap. CDR3 coding DNA: TGCAGTGCTAGTAAGGGTTACAATGAGCAGTTCTTC. Its translation: CSASKGYNEQFF.